This is a list of T cell receptor beta chains from one sample in a study of shared clonotypes between healthy human individuals. Clones were sequenced by immunoSEQ multiplex PCR, and TCRdb holds only the in-frame ones, with some missing. Of around 750,000 clones listed, roughly 70% were seen once; the top ten hold under 2%. The sample taken for sequencing was memory CD4+ T cells sorted from blood. The receptors were gathered from a woman aged 30 to 39 in good health. Both conserved end residues are trimmed from each CDR3. D genes are given only for firm matches.

j_call: TRBJ1-2
v_call: TRBV5-1
d_call: TRBD1
cdr3_aa: ASRLNRGNYGYT

j_call: TRBJ2-7
v_call: TRBV27
d_call: -
cdr3_aa: ASSLEGTTYEQY

j_call: TRBJ2-1
v_call: TRBV6-6
d_call: TRBD1
cdr3_aa: ASSYGTGYNEQF

j_call: TRBJ2-1
v_call: TRBV5-1
d_call: TRBD2
cdr3_aa: ASSLEAGVEQF

j_call: TRBJ2-7
v_call: TRBV27
d_call: -
cdr3_aa: ASRRWGQLDEQY

j_call: TRBJ2-6
v_call: TRBV5-4
d_call: -
cdr3_aa: ASSLPGGSSGANVLT

j_call: TRBJ1-1
v_call: TRBV6-5
d_call: TRBD1
cdr3_aa: ASSYEAGGSSF

j_call: TRBJ2-1
v_call: TRBV27
d_call: -
cdr3_aa: ASSSPGTLLNEQF

j_call: TRBJ2-1
v_call: TRBV7-8
d_call: -
cdr3_aa: ASSLAGSNFNNEQF

j_call: TRBJ2-1
v_call: TRBV29-1
d_call: -
cdr3_aa: SVSGENEQF

j_call: TRBJ2-2
v_call: TRBV7-9
d_call: TRBD2
cdr3_aa: ASSPRLAGAPNTGELF

j_call: TRBJ2-1
v_call: TRBV5-4
d_call: -
cdr3_aa: ASSLVRGGYNEQF

j_call: TRBJ1-5
v_call: TRBV25-1
d_call: -
cdr3_aa: ASSARSNQPQH

j_call: TRBJ2-4
v_call: TRBV7-8
d_call: TRBD2
cdr3_aa: ASSLNRLAGVKNIQY

j_call: TRBJ1-2
v_call: TRBV2
d_call: -
cdr3_aa: ASSAKDYGYT

j_call: TRBJ2-1
v_call: TRBV6-4
d_call: -
cdr3_aa: ASSESDYNEQF

j_call: TRBJ2-7
v_call: TRBV13
d_call: TRBD1
cdr3_aa: AGRQGIGEQY

j_call: TRBJ2-3
v_call: TRBV7-9
d_call: -
cdr3_aa: ASSLESLSTDTQY

j_call: TRBJ1-4
v_call: TRBV5-1
d_call: TRBD1
cdr3_aa: ASSDPGGGLEKLF

j_call: TRBJ2-2
v_call: TRBV11-2
d_call: -
cdr3_aa: ASSRFGVTGELF

j_call: TRBJ1-3
v_call: TRBV28
d_call: TRBD1
cdr3_aa: ASTPPSGGLSGNTIY

j_call: TRBJ1-1
v_call: TRBV6-5
d_call: TRBD1
cdr3_aa: ASSRGLSTEAF

j_call: TRBJ2-3
v_call: TRBV7-3
d_call: TRBD2
cdr3_aa: ASSLASGRVGTQY

j_call: TRBJ2-7
v_call: TRBV5-4
d_call: TRBD1
cdr3_aa: ASSRTGGAYEQY

j_call: TRBJ2-2
v_call: TRBV2
d_call: -
cdr3_aa: ASGGTQGPGELF

j_call: TRBJ1-1
v_call: TRBV5-1
d_call: -
cdr3_aa: ASSLWSWPEAF

j_call: TRBJ2-1
v_call: TRBV7-9
d_call: TRBD1
cdr3_aa: ASSFATGATNYNEQF

j_call: TRBJ2-7
v_call: TRBV30
d_call: TRBD1
cdr3_aa: AWAGTGVLEQY

j_call: TRBJ2-1
v_call: TRBV7-8
d_call: -
cdr3_aa: ASRPSPGAHNEQF

j_call: TRBJ2-1
v_call: TRBV5-1
d_call: TRBD1
cdr3_aa: ASSLAGQVVDEQF

j_call: TRBJ2-4
v_call: TRBV28
d_call: -
cdr3_aa: ASQQGHGPVAKNIQY

j_call: TRBJ2-7
v_call: TRBV6-1
d_call: -
cdr3_aa: ASSARISYEQY

j_call: TRBJ2-5
v_call: TRBV19
d_call: TRBD2
cdr3_aa: ASSAVAGETQY

j_call: TRBJ1-2
v_call: TRBV2
d_call: TRBD1
cdr3_aa: ASTRTGGGYGYT

j_call: TRBJ1-1
v_call: TRBV4-2
d_call: -
cdr3_aa: ASSHTENTEAF

j_call: TRBJ1-4
v_call: TRBV6-5
d_call: TRBD1
cdr3_aa: ASSSRTGGFREKLF

j_call: TRBJ1-4
v_call: TRBV5-1
d_call: TRBD1
cdr3_aa: ASSLDRTGYGEKLF

j_call: TRBJ2-5
v_call: TRBV10-2
d_call: TRBD1
cdr3_aa: ASSDHDRGTQY

j_call: TRBJ1-2
v_call: TRBV28
d_call: TRBD1
cdr3_aa: ASSLDRGYNGYT

j_call: TRBJ2-7
v_call: TRBV4-1
d_call: -
cdr3_aa: ASSRGGKDRYYEQY

j_call: TRBJ1-5
v_call: TRBV27
d_call: TRBD1
cdr3_aa: ASSGNRRQGGSHQPQH

j_call: TRBJ2-7
v_call: TRBV6-1
d_call: TRBD2
cdr3_aa: ASRKREGYEQY

j_call: TRBJ1-5
v_call: TRBV7-8
d_call: -
cdr3_aa: ASSLAPAANNQPQH

j_call: TRBJ2-7
v_call: TRBV28
d_call: -
cdr3_aa: ASAGEPYEQY

j_call: TRBJ1-4
v_call: TRBV25-1
d_call: -
cdr3_aa: ASSWYRAALNEKLF

j_call: TRBJ1-5
v_call: TRBV5-1
d_call: -
cdr3_aa: ASSLEAGREQPQH

j_call: TRBJ2-5
v_call: TRBV5-1
d_call: -
cdr3_aa: ASSLTQGGEETQY

j_call: TRBJ1-1
v_call: TRBV29-1
d_call: -
cdr3_aa: SVDGVAWDTEAF

j_call: TRBJ2-7
v_call: TRBV18
d_call: -
cdr3_aa: ASSPPTGFGYEQY

j_call: TRBJ1-4
v_call: TRBV6-1
d_call: -
cdr3_aa: ASSVPGTREKLF